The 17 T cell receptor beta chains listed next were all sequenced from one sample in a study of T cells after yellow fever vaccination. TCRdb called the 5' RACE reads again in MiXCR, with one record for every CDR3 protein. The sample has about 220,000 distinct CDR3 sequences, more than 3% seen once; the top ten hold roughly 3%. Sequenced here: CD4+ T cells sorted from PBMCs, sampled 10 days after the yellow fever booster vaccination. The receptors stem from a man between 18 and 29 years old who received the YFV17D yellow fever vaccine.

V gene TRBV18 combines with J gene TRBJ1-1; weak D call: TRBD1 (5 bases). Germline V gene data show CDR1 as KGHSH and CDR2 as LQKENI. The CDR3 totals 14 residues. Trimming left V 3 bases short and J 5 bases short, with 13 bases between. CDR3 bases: TGTGCCAGCTCACCGTGGGGTGGGGGGACTGAAGCTTTCTTT. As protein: CASSPWGGGTEAFF.

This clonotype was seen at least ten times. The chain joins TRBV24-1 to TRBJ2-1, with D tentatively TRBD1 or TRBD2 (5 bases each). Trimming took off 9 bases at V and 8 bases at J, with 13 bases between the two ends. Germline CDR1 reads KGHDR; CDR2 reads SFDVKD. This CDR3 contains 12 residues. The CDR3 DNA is TGTGCCACCGGACGGGGCTGGGATGAGCAGTTCTTC. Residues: CATGRGWDEQFF.

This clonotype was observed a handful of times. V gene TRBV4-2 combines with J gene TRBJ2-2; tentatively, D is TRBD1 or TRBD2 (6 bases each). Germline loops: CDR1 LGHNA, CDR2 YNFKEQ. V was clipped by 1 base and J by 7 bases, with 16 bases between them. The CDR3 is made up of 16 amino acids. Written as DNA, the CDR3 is TGTGCCAGCAGCCAAGGTATCGGGGGCGGCATCGGGGAGCTGTTTTTT. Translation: CASSQGIGGGIGELFF.

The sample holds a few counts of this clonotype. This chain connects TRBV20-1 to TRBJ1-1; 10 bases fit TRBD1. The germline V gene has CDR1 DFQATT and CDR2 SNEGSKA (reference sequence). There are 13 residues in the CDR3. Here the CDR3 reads CRATGGWVTEAFF. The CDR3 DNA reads TGCAGGGCGACAGGGGGCTGGGTCACTGAAGCTTTCTTT.

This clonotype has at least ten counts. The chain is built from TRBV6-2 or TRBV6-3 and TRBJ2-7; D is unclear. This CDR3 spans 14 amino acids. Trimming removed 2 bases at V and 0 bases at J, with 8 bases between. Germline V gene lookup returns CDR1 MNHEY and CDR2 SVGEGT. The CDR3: CASSYGINSYEQYV. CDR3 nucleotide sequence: TGTGCCAGCAGTTACGGGATTAACTCCTACGAGCAGTACGTC.

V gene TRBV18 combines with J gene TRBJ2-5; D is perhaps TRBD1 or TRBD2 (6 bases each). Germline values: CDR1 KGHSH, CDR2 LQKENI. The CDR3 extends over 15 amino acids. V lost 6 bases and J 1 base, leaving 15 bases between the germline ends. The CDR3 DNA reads TGTGCCAGCTCCTTGAATGAGGGGGGCCAAGAGACCCAGTACTTC. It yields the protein CASSLNEGGQETQYF.

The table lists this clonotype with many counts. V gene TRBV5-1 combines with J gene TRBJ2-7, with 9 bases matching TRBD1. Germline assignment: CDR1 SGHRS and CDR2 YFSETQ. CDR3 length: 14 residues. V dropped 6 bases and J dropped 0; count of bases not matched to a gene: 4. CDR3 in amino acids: CASKGQGSSYEQYF. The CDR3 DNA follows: TGCGCCAGCAAAGGACAGGGGAGCTCCTACGAGCAGTACTTC.

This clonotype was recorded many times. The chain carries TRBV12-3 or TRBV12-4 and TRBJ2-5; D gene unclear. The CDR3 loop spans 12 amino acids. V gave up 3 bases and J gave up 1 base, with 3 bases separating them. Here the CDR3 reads CASSLAQETQYF. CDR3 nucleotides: TGTGCCAGCAGTTTGGCCCAAGAGACCCAGTACTTC.

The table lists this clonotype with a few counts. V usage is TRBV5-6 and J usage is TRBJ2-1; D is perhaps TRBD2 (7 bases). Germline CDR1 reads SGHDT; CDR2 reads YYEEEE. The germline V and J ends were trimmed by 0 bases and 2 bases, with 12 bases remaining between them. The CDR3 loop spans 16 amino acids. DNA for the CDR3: TGTGCCAGCAGCTTGGGACGGGGGGCAACCTACAATGAGCAGTTCTTC. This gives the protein CASSLGRGATYNEQFF.

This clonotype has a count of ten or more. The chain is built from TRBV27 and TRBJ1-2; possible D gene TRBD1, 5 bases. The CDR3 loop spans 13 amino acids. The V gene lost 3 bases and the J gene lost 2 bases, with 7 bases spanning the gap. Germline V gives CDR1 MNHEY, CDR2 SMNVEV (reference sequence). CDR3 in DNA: TGTGCCAGCAGTTTGCGGGGGAACTATGGCTACACCTTC. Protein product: CASSLRGNYGYTF.

CDR3 nucleotides: TGTGCCAGTAGGCAACAGACAGGGAGGGACAATGAGCAGTTCTTC. Its protein product is CASRQQTGRDNEQFF. This chain uses TRBV19 with TRBJ2-1; D might be TRBD1 or TRBD2, each matching 7 bases. CDR1 is LNHDA and CDR2 is SQIVND in the germline V gene (reference sequence). The CDR3 extends over 15 amino acids. Trimming stripped 6 bases from V and 5 bases from J, with 17 bases between.

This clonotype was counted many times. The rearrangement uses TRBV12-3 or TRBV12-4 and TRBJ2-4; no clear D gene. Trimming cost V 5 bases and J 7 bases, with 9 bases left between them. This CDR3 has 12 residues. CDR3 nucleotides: TGTGCCAGCAGTCATCGTTCGAACATTCAGTACTTC. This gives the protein CASSHRSNIQYF.

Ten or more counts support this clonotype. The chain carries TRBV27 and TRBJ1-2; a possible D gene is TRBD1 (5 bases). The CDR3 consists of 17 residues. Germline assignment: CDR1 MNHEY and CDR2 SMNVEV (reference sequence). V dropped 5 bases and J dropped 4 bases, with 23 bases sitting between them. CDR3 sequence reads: CASSPTHGVGASYGYTF. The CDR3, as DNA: TGTGCCAGCAGTCCAACTCATGGGGTTGGGGCTAGCTATGGCTACACCTTC.

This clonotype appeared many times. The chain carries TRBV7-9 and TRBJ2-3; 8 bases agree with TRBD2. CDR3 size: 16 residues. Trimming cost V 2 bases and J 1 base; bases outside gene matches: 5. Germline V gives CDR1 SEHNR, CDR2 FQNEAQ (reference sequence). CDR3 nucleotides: TGTGCCAGCAGCTTATCCCGGGGGGGCCGCACAGATACGCAGTATTTT. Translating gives CASSLSRGGRTDTQYF.

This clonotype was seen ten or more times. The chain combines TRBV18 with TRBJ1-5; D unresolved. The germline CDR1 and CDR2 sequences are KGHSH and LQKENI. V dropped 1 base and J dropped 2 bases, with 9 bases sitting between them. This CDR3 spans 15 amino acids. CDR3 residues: CASSPQGGGNQPQHF. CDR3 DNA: TGTGCCAGCTCACCACAAGGTGGGGGCAATCAGCCCCAGCATTTT.

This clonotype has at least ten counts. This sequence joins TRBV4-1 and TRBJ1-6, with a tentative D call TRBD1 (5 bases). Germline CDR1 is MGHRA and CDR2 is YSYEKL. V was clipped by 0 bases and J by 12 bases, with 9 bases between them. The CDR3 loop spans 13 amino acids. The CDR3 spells CASSQDRGLPLHF. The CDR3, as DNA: TGCGCCAGCAGCCAAGATCGGGGGTTACCCCTCCACTTT.

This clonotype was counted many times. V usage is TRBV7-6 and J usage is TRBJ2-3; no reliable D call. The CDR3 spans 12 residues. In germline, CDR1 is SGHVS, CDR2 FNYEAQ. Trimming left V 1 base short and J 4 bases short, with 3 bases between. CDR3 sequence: CASSLDSDTQYF. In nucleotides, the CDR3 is TGTGCCAGCAGCTTAGATTCAGATACGCAGTATTTT. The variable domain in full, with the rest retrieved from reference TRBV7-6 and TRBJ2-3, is GAGVSQSPRYKVTKRGQDVALRCDPISGHVSLYWYRQALGQGPEFLTYFNYEAQQDKSGLPNDRFSAERPEGSISTLTIQRTEQRDSAMYRCASSLDSDTQYFGPGTRLTVL.